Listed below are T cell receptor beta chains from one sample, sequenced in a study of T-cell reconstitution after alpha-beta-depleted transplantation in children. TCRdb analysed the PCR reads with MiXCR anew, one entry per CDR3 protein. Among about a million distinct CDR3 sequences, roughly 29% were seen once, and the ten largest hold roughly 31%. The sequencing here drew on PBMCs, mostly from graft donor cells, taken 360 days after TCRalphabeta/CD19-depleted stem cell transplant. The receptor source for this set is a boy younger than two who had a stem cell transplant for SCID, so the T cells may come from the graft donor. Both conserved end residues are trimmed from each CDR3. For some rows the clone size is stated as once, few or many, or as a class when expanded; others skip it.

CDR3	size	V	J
SAILLGYGEQY	few	TRBV20-1	TRBJ2-7
ASSLRGVSTDTQY	few	TRBV7-2	TRBJ2-3
ASSTDPPGPPGDEQF	many	TRBV28	TRBJ2-1
ASSSKGDSTEAF	few	TRBV5-6	TRBJ1-1
ATSGAGAGGNEQF	-	TRBV24-1	TRBJ2-1
ASSLVAGGARGYT	-	TRBV12-3/TRBV12-4	TRBJ1-2
ASSRTGNPAGANVLT	-	TRBV12-3/TRBV12-4	TRBJ2-6
RRGRSSYNEQF	-	TRBV29-1	TRBJ2-1
ASSLDNLAGNTGELF	-	TRBV7-2	TRBJ2-2
ASSLGRGPLDNEQF	-	TRBV5-1	TRBJ2-1
ASSLSDPGKTQY	-	TRBV5-1	TRBJ2-5
ASSLIRTSGGPGELF	-	TRBV27	TRBJ2-2
ASRPPGRITYNEQF	many	TRBV12-3/TRBV12-4	TRBJ2-1
ASSFLRMNTEAF	few	TRBV7-2	TRBJ1-1
AISRGQGEGYEQY	many	TRBV10-3	TRBJ2-7
ASSLAANYEQY	-	TRBV5-1	TRBJ2-7
ASSTRLAGELTDTQY	few	TRBV7-9	TRBJ2-3
SVEVSVNMYNEQF	-	TRBV29-1	TRBJ2-1
ASSTKTGTEAF	-	TRBV6-4	TRBJ1-1
ASSLGWQGASYEQY	-	TRBV27	TRBJ2-7
SAQSWYYGYT	few	TRBV20-1	TRBJ1-2
SARDWSSVGPDTQY	few	TRBV20-1	TRBJ2-3